These 32 T cell receptor beta chains originate from one sample sequenced in a study of T cell repertoires in cytomegalovirus infection (dated by TCRdb to about 2019). This sample was sequenced with an Illumina HiSeq 1500. TCRdb itself trimmed the public reads at Q25 with fastp, ran MiXCR and retained productive beta chains. Merged by CDR3 protein, the rows form single entries marked with the most common genes and DNA. The sample table records roughly 760,000 distinct CDR3 sequences; approximately 40% of these occur just once. The top ten constitute 2.8% of the sample. Material for sequencing was PBMCs. These receptor sequences come from a human donor in good health (CMV status not recorded). Some clones in this sample may be carry-over from other donors' samples.

The chain is built from TRBV29-1 and TRBJ1-1; D unresolved. Germline CDR1 is SQVTM and CDR2 is ANQGSEA. The V and J ends lost 4 bases and 2 bases respectively, with 8 bases between them. The CDR3 is made up of 12 amino acids. Here the CDR3 DNA reads TGCAGCGTTGGACACTTAAACACTGAAGCTTTCTTT. Residues: CSVGHLNTEAFF.

Notes on this clonotype: A much larger clone lies a single base off, so this may be a read error. This chain uses TRBV2 with TRBJ1-3; tentative D call: TRBD1 (5 bases). Germline V CDR1 and CDR2: SNHLY, FYNNEI. The CDR3 is 15 residues long. DNA for the CDR3: TGTGCCAGCAGTGTCGCCAGGGATTATAGAAACACCATAGATTTT. As protein: CASSVARDYRNTIDF. Full variable domain (rest looked up from reference TRBV2 and TRBJ1-3): EPEVTQTPSHQVTQMGQEVILRCVPISNHLYFYWYRQILGQKVEFLVSFYNNEISEKSEIFDDQFSVERPDGSNFTLKIRSTKLEDSAMYFCASSVARDYRNTIDFGEGSWLTVV.

This clonotype was observed many times. The chain recombines TRBV7-9 with TRBJ2-2, with D hard to call. CDR1 SEHNR and CDR2 FQNEAQ come from the germline V gene (reference sequence). The CDR3 runs to 12 residues. V lost 3 bases to trimming and J lost 2 bases, with 1 base between them. The CDR3 reads CASSFNTGELFF. The CDR3 DNA sequence: TGTGCCAGCAGCTTTAACACCGGGGAGCTGTTTTTT.

This clonotype occurred a few times. This chain links TRBV4-2 with TRBJ2-3; 8 bases are shared with TRBD2. The CDR3 runs 16 residues. Germline CDR1 and CDR2: LGHNA and YNFKEQ. With V trimmed by 1 base and J by 5 bases, 8 bases remained unmatched. The CDR3 coding sequence is TGTGCCAGCAGCCAAGGGGCAAGCGGGAGAATAGATACGCAGTATTTT. Amino acid sequence: CASSQGASGRIDTQYF.

V and J are TRBV5-4 and TRBJ1-1; no firm D call. Germline CDR1 is SGHNT and CDR2 is YYREEE (reference sequence). This CDR3 is 14 amino acids long. V shed 4 bases and J shed 3 bases, with 13 bases lying between them. In DNA form, the CDR3 reads TGTGCCAGCAGCCTTCCCCAGATGCACACTGAAGCTTTCTTT. Translating it yields CASSLPQMHTEAFF.

There are many counts of this clonotype. The rearrangement uses TRBV28 and TRBJ2-7; the D gene is possibly TRBD2 (5 bases). The germline V gene encodes CDR1 MDHEN and CDR2 SYDVKM. Trimming removed 1 base at V and 0 bases at J, with 10 bases between. The CDR3 runs to 15 residues. The CDR3 reads CASSLSIRGSYEQYF. In DNA form, the CDR3 reads TGTGCCAGCAGTTTATCCATTCGGGGCTCCTACGAGCAGTACTTC.

This clonotype was picked up a small number of times. The chain combines TRBV12-3 or TRBV12-4 with TRBJ2-3, with TRBD1 matching over 10 bases. The V segment lost 2 bases and the J segment 2 bases; nucleotides outside the gene matches: 7. The CDR3 loop spans 17 amino acids. For the CDR3, the DNA is TGTGCCAGCAGTTTAATCTCCGGGACAGGGGCCACAGATACGCAGTATTTT. Translating gives CASSLISGTGATDTQYF.

This clonotype was seen a few times. V is TRBV6-5 and J is TRBJ1-1; possible D gene TRBD1, 6 bases. The CDR3 runs 17 residues. Germline CDR1 reads MNHEY; CDR2 reads SVGAGI. With 2 bases removed from V and 0 bases from J, the gap between germline ends came to 16 bases. The CDR3, as DNA: TGTGCCAGCAGTTACGACCCTCCCGGACAGCTGAACACTGAAGCTTTCTTT. The encoded protein is CASSYDPPGQLNTEAFF.

This clonotype was seen a handful of times. V usage is TRBV11-2 and J usage is TRBJ2-1; 14 nucleotides agree with TRBD2. V lost 2 bases, J lost 7 bases, and 10 bases stayed unmatched. The CDR3 consists of 18 residues. Germline V CDR1 and CDR2: SGHAT, FQNNGV. The CDR3 DNA is TGTGCCAGCAGCTTATTATCCGGGACTAGCGGGAGAGGTAATGAGCAGTTCTTC. Amino acids: CASSLLSGTSGRGNEQFF.

The chain recombines TRBV6-2 or TRBV6-3 with TRBJ2-1; no clear D gene. CDR3 length: 14 residues. The V end was cut by 6 bases, the J end by 6 bases, with 15 bases between. Germline CDR1 MNHEY, CDR2 SVGEGT. This CDR3 is CASSNDFLVNEQFF. As DNA, the CDR3 is TGTGCCAGCAGCAATGACTTCTTAGTCAATGAGCAGTTCTTC.

The rearrangement links TRBV9 to TRBJ2-5, with 12 bases that match TRBD1. CDR3 length: 16 residues. The V segment lost 3 bases and the J segment 4 bases; nucleotides outside the gene matches: 7. Germline-derived CDR1 and CDR2 are SGDLS and YYNGEE. DNA of the CDR3: TGTGCCAGCAGCGAGGGACAGGGGGCTTCTGGAGAGACCCAGTACTTC. Translated, it gives CASSEGQGASGETQYF.

The chain uses TRBV29-1 and TRBJ1-2; D gene uncertain. The V gene's germline CDR1 is SQVTM and CDR2 ANQGSEA. The CDR3 has 11 amino acids. The V gene lost 3 bases and the J gene lost 6 bases, with 8 bases spanning the gap. Here the CDR3 DNA reads TGCAGCGTTGACCCTAAACATGGCTACACCTTC. Encoded protein: CSVDPKHGYTF.

The chain joins TRBV20-1 to TRBJ2-1, with 9 bases identical to TRBD2. Germline loops: CDR1 DFQATT, CDR2 SNEGSKA (reference sequence). With V trimmed by 5 bases and J by 7 bases, 12 bases remained unmatched. CDR3 length equals 15 residues. This chain's CDR3 is CSADGASGVINEQFF. DNA of the CDR3: TGCAGTGCTGACGGGGCTAGCGGGGTGATTAATGAGCAGTTCTTC.

Worth noting for this clonotype: The conserved phenylalanine or tryptophan normally closing the CDR3 is absent here, so this likely arose from a read error. The V call is TRBV27, the J call TRBJ2-1; 7 nucleotides agree with TRBD1. J was trimmed by 3 bases and V by 5 bases; bases with no gene match: 7. Germline V gene lookup returns CDR1 MNHEY and CDR2 SMNVEV (reference sequence). The CDR3 contains 15 residues. The CDR3 DNA sequence: TGTGCCAGCAGTCCCACAGGGGCCAGCTACAATGAGCAGTTCTTA. As protein: CASSPTGASYNEQFL.

This clonotype has more than one count but fewer than ten. Written as DNA, the CDR3 is TGCGCCAGCAGCCTTGTTACAGGGGGGAACAATCAGCCCCAGCATTTT. Translated: CASSLVTGGNNQPQHF. The chain uses TRBV4-1 and TRBJ1-5; 8 nucleotides agree with TRBD1. With 4 bases clipped from V and 3 bases from J, the junction kept 8 bases outside the gene matches. The CDR3 length is 16 residues. CDR1 is MGHRA, CDR2 YSYEKL, per germline.

The chain couples TRBV5-4 to TRBJ1-1; 8 bases align to TRBD1. The V gene end was trimmed by 4 bases and the J gene end by 3 bases; junction bases not matched to a gene: 8. Germline V gives CDR1 SGHNT, CDR2 YYREEE (reference sequence). The CDR3 length is 15 residues. CDR3 sequence reads: CASSIDRGKDTEAFF. The CDR3 bases are TGTGCCAGCAGCATAGACAGGGGTAAGGACACTGAAGCTTTCTTT.

This rearrangement joins TRBV27 to TRBJ2-7, with 7 bases matching TRBD1. The germline V gene encodes CDR1 MNHEY and CDR2 SMNVEV (reference sequence). The CDR3 is made up of 15 amino acids. With V trimmed by 0 bases and J by 5 bases, 7 bases remained unmatched. The CDR3 sequence is CASSLSARGSHEQYF. As DNA, the CDR3 is TGTGCCAGCAGTTTATCGGCCAGGGGGTCCCACGAGCAGTACTTC.

The chain has TRBV20-1 and TRBJ1-1, with D possibly matching TRBD1 (6 bases). V was shortened by 5 bases and J by 6 bases, with 16 bases between the two germline ends. Germline CDR1 reads DFQATT; CDR2 reads SNEGSKA (reference sequence). The CDR3 extends over 13 amino acids. DNA for the CDR3: TGCAGTGCTCTAGGGGGGAGAGTGTCTGAAGCTTTCTTT. This sequence encodes CSALGGRVSEAFF.

The chain couples TRBV7-2 to TRBJ1-1; 9 positions agree with TRBD1. The V and J ends lost 5 bases and 0 bases, in that order; junction bases with no gene match: 10. This CDR3 is built from 17 residues. Per the germline V gene, CDR1 is SGHTA and CDR2 is FQGNSA. The CDR3 is CASSNTGGARMNTEAFF. Written as DNA, the CDR3 is TGTGCCAGCAGCAATACAGGGGGCGCGCGCATGAACACTGAAGCTTTCTTT.

The chain combines TRBV29-1 with TRBJ1-1; D may be TRBD1 (5 bases). The V and J ends lost 4 bases and 5 bases respectively, with 17 bases between them. The germline V gene encodes CDR1 SQVTM and CDR2 ANQGSEA. The length of the CDR3 is 14 residues. The CDR3 spells CSVGLTTGGTEAFF. Written as DNA, the CDR3 is TGCAGCGTTGGCTTAACCACTGGGGGGACTGAAGCTTTCTTT.

This clonotype turned up a few times. The chain couples TRBV19 to TRBJ1-4; D not resolved. V shed 6 bases and J shed 0 bases, with 14 bases lying between them. The CDR3 sequence is 16 residues long. Looked up from germline, CDR1 is LNHDA and CDR2 is SQIVND (reference sequence). In nucleotides, the CDR3 is TGTGCCAGTAGCCCACGGTGGCTCGCAACTAATGAAAAACTGTTTTTT. Residues: CASSPRWLATNEKLFF. Full variable domain (missing parts from reference TRBV19 and TRBJ1-4): DGGITQSPKYLFRKEGQNVTLSCEQNLNHDAMYWYRQDPGQGLRLIYYSQIVNDFQKGDIAEGYSVSREKKESFPLTVTSAQKNPTAFYLCASSPRWLATNEKLFFGSGTQLSVL.

There are many counts of this clonotype. The genes are TRBV27 and TRBJ1-1; a weak D match, TRBD1 (5 bases). The CDR3 covers 13 residues. Trimming took off 3 bases at V and 3 bases at J, with 8 bases between the two ends. The germline V gene has CDR1 MNHEY and CDR2 SMNVEV (reference sequence). CDR3 residues: CASSFQGHTEAFF. The CDR3 DNA is TGTGCCAGCAGTTTTCAGGGTCACACTGAAGCTTTCTTT.

This clonotype was recorded at least ten times. CDR3 region: CASRGKSVDTQYF. The CDR3 DNA reads as TGTGCCAGCAGAGGAAAATCGGTGGATACGCAGTATTTT. The chain links TRBV7-2 to TRBJ2-3; no clear D. Germline V gene data show CDR1 as SGHTA and CDR2 as FQGNSA. This CDR3 contains 13 residues. Trimming removed 6 bases at V and 6 bases at J, with 13 bases between.

The chain recombines TRBV29-1 with TRBJ2-1; 9 nucleotides match TRBD2. Germline lookup yields CDR1 SQVTM and CDR2 ANQGSEA. V lost 7 bases, J lost 9 bases, and 1 base stayed unmatched. This CDR3 region has 10 residues. Here the CDR3 reads CSATSGEQFF. The CDR3 DNA is TGCAGCGCGACTAGCGGTGAGCAGTTCTTC.

This chain uses TRBV28 with TRBJ2-1, with 15 bases identical to TRBD2. Unmatched junction bases numbered 7, after V lost 7 bases and J lost 6 bases. Germline V gene lookup returns CDR1 MDHEN and CDR2 SYDVKM. This CDR3 spans 16 amino acids. The CDR3 DNA follows: TGTGCCAGCAATCCGGGACTAGCGGGAGGACGCAATGAGCAGTTCTTC. Amino acids: CASNPGLAGGRNEQFF.

In regard to this clonotype: One junction end does not reproduce the germline sequence, and a read error may be involved. The gene calls are TRBV20-1 and TRBJ2-1, with 14 bases matching TRBD2. The CDR3 runs 19 residues. Germline V gene sequence: CDR1 DFQATT, CDR2 SNEGSKA (reference sequence). The CDR3 bases are TGCAGTGCTAGCAAGGGACTAGCGGGAGTGACATTTTGGGGGAATGAGCCGTTCTTC. Its protein product is CSASKGLAGVTFWGNEPFF.

The gene calls are TRBV10-3 and TRBJ2-3, with D possibly TRBD2 on 7 matching bases. V lost 2 bases and J 4 bases, leaving 13 bases between the germline ends. Per the germline V gene, CDR1 is ENHRY and CDR2 is SYGVKD. CDR3 size: 15 residues. CDR3 sequence: CAISEDQGRADTQYF. CDR3 DNA: TGTGCCATCAGTGAGGATCAGGGGAGGGCAGATACGCAGTATTTT.

In this sample, this clonotype turned up many times. The chain has TRBV6-6 and TRBJ1-5, with D possibly matching TRBD1 (5 bases). Germline CDR1 and CDR2: MNHNY and SVGAGI (reference sequence). The CDR3 has 14 residues. Trimming took 4 bases from V and 2 from J, leaving 9 bases between them. This CDR3 is CASSSRRGNQPQHF. The CDR3 coding sequence is TGTGCCAGCAGTTCGCGCAGGGGCAATCAGCCCCAGCATTTT.

On this clonotype: This CDR3 is missing its conserved last phenylalanine or tryptophan, likely due to a read error. The chain links TRBV28 to TRBJ1-4; D might be TRBD1 (6 bases). Germline V CDR1 and CDR2: MDHEN, SYDVKM. V lost 11 bases and J 14 bases, leaving 27 bases between the germline ends. This CDR3 contains 14 residues. The CDR3 sequence is CALSPHQTGLGLFL. CDR3 sequence (DNA): TGTGCCCTCAGCCCCCATCAGACAGGATTAGGTCTGTTTTTG.

V gene TRBV11-2 combines with J gene TRBJ1-5; 10 bases agree with TRBD1. Germline V CDR1 and CDR2: SGHAT, FQNNGV. This CDR3 contains 16 residues. V was clipped by 1 base and J by 3 bases; unmatched bases: 3. This CDR3 is CASSLGGTGANQPQHF. The CDR3 DNA reads TGTGCCAGCAGCTTAGGGGGGACAGGGGCCAATCAGCCCCAGCATTTT.

This clonotype was counted between two and nine times. The gene calls are TRBV12-3 or TRBV12-4 and TRBJ1-2; weak D call: TRBD1 (6 bases). Trimming cost V 5 bases and J 4 bases, with 17 bases left between them. The length of the CDR3 is 15 residues. For the CDR3, the DNA is TGTGCCAGCAGTCTTTCCAGGGGTGAAGGCTATGGCTACACCTTC. Translation gives CASSLSRGEGYGYTF.

With regard to this clonotype: Lacking the conserved final phenylalanine or tryptophan, this CDR3 likely reflects a read error. The DNA is left out, because the CDR3 cannot be placed on it with certainty; the CDR3 is given as TCRdb lists it. The CDR3 sequence is CASSPITGGVVNTISC. The V call is TRBV28, the J call TRBJ1-3; TRBD1, the table's D call, lacks a check against the DNA. Both ends counted, the CDR3 spans 16 residues. The germline gives CDR1 MDHEN, CDR2 SYDVKM.